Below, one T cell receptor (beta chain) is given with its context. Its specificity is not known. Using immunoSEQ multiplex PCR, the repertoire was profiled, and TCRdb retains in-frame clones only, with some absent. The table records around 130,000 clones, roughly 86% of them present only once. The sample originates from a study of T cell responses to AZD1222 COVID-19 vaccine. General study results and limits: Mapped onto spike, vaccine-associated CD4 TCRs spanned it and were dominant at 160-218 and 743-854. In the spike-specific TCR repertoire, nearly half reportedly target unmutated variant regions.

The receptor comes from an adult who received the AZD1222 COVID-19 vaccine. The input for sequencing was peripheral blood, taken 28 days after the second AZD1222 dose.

The DNA for the CDR3 is TGCGCCAGCAGCCAAGAAGGCCCGTCCCGGCAGTATTTT. It is translated as CASSQEGPSRQYF. The gene calls are TRBV4-1 and TRBJ2-3; no clear D. The CDR3 covers 13 residues. Looked up from germline, CDR1 is MGHRA and CDR2 is YSYEKL. With 0 bases removed from V and 11 bases from J, the gap between germline ends came to 12 bases.